The rows below give T cell receptor beta chains drawn from one sample of a study of beta chain features in type 1 diabetes. Produced via immunoSEQ multiplex PCR; TCRdb's table is partial and in-frame only. The data contain a few hundred thousand clones, around 21% of them singletons. What was sequenced was naive CD4+ T cells from blood. The receptors here all came from a middle-aged woman with type 1 diabetes. CDR3s include the opening cysteine and the closing phenylalanine or tryptophan. D genes are given only for firm matches. Some rows have no size entry. The others give once, few or many, or a class for an expanded clone.

once,TRBV4-2,TRBJ2-5,NA,CASSDGGREQETQYF,TGTGCCAGCAGCGATGGGGGGAGAGAACAAGAGACCCAGTACTTC
NA,TRBV19,TRBJ2-1,NA,CASTPRASSYNEQFF,TGTGCCAGTACCCCGCGGGCCAGCTCCTACAATGAGCAGTTCTTC
few,TRBV18,TRBJ2-7,NA,CASSPRQDTLFYEQYF,TGTGCCAGCTCACCAAGACAGGACACACTTTTCTACGAGCAGTACTTC
NA,TRBV29-1,TRBJ1-2,NA,CSVVGAGYTF,TGCAGCGTTGTTGGGGCCGGCTACACCTTC
NA,TRBV2,TRBJ2-1,NA,CASRQMQINEQFF,TGTGCCAGCAGGCAGATGCAAATCAATGAGCAGTTCTTC
few,TRBV6-6,TRBJ2-7,TRBD2,CASSSVQGGIEQYF,TGTGCCAGCAGCTCGGTCCAGGGAGGGATCGAGCAGTACTTC
NA,TRBV9,TRBJ2-5,TRBD2,CASSVSGLAGGETQYF,TGTGCCAGCAGCGTTTCGGGACTAGCGGGAGGCGAGACCCAGTACTTC
NA,TRBV6-5,TRBJ2-6,NA,CASLGPGANVLTF,TGTGCCAGCCTGGGGCCCGGGGCCAACGTCCTGACTTTC
few,TRBV7-6,TRBJ2-7,NA,CASSSGQFYEQYF,TGTGCCAGCAGCTCGGGACAATTCTACGAGCAGTACTTC
few,TRBV4-1,TRBJ2-7,TRBD1,CASSLGQADYEQYF,TGCGCCAGCAGCCTGGGACAGGCTGACTACGAGCAGTACTTC
NA,TRBV11-2,TRBJ1-4,NA,CASSPGAVEEKLFF,TGTGCCAGCAGCCCAGGGGCCGTCGAAGAAAAACTGTTTTTT
NA,TRBV7-9,TRBJ2-3,TRBD2,CASSYTSGGTDTQYF,TGTGCCAGCAGCTACACTAGCGGGGGCACAGATACGCAGTATTTT
NA,TRBV28,TRBJ1-2,NA,CASSTLTPSDYGYTF,TGTGCCAGCAGTACCCTAACGCCAAGCGATTATGGCTACACCTTC
NA,TRBV9,TRBJ2-5,TRBD1,CASSLTGSGTQYF,TGTGCCAGCAGCTTGACAGGGTCCGGGACCCAGTACTTC
NA,TRBV2,TRBJ1-2,TRBD1,CASSDPRDSNRRGYTF,TGTGCCAGCAGTGACCCCCGGGACAGTAATCGGCGGGGCTACACCTTC
NA,TRBV6-5,TRBJ2-6,NA,CASSYTGNSGANVLTF,TGTGCCAGCAGTTACACAGGGAACTCTGGGGCCAACGTCCTGACTTTC
NA,TRBV30,TRBJ1-5,TRBD1,CAWSVRGRRDTQPQHF,TGTGCCTGGAGTGTGAGGGGGCGCAGGGATACTCAGCCCCAGCATTTT
NA,TRBV28,TRBJ1-5,NA,CASSLTGGHQPQHF,TGTGCCAGCAGTTTAACTGGGGGCCATCAGCCCCAGCATTTT
NA,TRBV5-1,TRBJ2-7,NA,CASSNGGETYEQYF,TGCGCCAGCAGCAATGGAGGCGAAACCTACGAGCAGTACTTC
NA,TRBV19,TRBJ1-5,NA,CASSIQDYSNQPQHF,TGTGCCAGTAGTATTCAGGATTATAGCAATCAGCCCCAGCATTTT
NA,TRBV30,TRBJ1-1,NA,CACKEDTEAFF,TGTGCCTGTAAGGAGGACACTGAAGCTTTCTTT
NA,TRBV6-5,TRBJ2-7,TRBD1,CASSYRDSLYEQYF,TGTGCCAGCAGTTACCGGGACAGCTTATACGAGCAGTACTTC
NA,TRBV5-4,TRBJ2-4,NA,CASSFPGNHIQYF,TGTGCCAGCAGCTTTCCGGGAAACCACATTCAGTACTTC
few,TRBV6-5,TRBJ1-4,NA,CASSPLRDANEKLFF,TGTGCCAGCAGCCCACTGAGGGATGCTAATGAAAAACTGTTTTTT
few,TRBV6-4,TRBJ1-5,TRBD1,CASSETGAHNQPQHF,TGTGCCAGCAGTGAGACAGGGGCCCACAATCAGCCCCAGCATTTT
few,TRBV29-1,TRBJ2-7,NA,CSVVGGVNEQYF,TGCAGCGTGGTAGGAGGGGTAAACGAGCAGTACTTC
NA,TRBV5-4,TRBJ1-1,NA,CASSHDRLNPEAFF,TGTGCCAGCAGCCACGACAGGCTCAATCCTGAAGCTTTCTTT
NA,TRBV11-3,TRBJ2-1,TRBD2,CASSLAGTSGGYNEQFF,TGTGCCAGCAGCTTAGCAGGGACTAGCGGGGGCTACAATGAGCAGTTCTTC
NA,TRBV29-1,TRBJ2-1,NA,CSVESRKASSYNEQFF,TGCAGCGTTGAAAGTCGTAAGGCTAGCTCCTACAATGAGCAGTTCTTC
few,TRBV7-2,TRBJ2-1,TRBD1,CASSFLDRGDEQFF,TGTGCCAGCAGCTTCTTGGACAGGGGAGATGAGCAGTTCTTC
NA,TRBV5-1,TRBJ2-7,TRBD1,CASSLPGQNYEQYF,TGCGCCAGCAGCTTGCCGGGACAGAACTACGAGCAGTACTTC
NA,TRBV30,TRBJ1-5,NA,CAWSSQTRSNQPQHF,TGTGCCTGGAGTTCCCAGACTCGGAGCAATCAGCCCCAGCATTTT